This T cell receptor (beta chain) was profiled in a study of blood T cell repertoires in COVID-19. Study-wide background: The United States, Italy and Spain supplied acute and convalescent COVID-19 samples. From T cells, B-cell-depleted T cells, or PBMCs came the material, which was cDNA or gDNA.

Profiling relied on immunoSEQ multiplex PCR, and the TCRdb table lists in-frame clones only, not all of them. The repertoire has 200,000 or so clones, 60% to 80% of them found once; the top ten carry 15% to 20%. CDR3 length equals 16 residues. Germline V lookup: CDR1 LGHDT, CDR2 YNNKEL (reference sequence). With V trimmed by 4 bases and J by 6 bases, 12 bases remained unmatched. The receptor was isolated from a man between 60 and 75 years old with active or convalescent COVID-19. The chain links TRBV3-1 (or the pseudogene TRBV3-2) to TRBJ2-3; 8 bases align to TRBD2. What was sequenced was peripheral blood. The CDR3 loop is CASSPISSGSWDTQYF. The CDR3 coding sequence is TGTGCCAGCAGCCCCATCTCCAGCGGGAGTTGGGATACGCAGTATTTT.